This T cell receptor beta chain was found in a study of blood T cells in healthy people across ages. Then a second PCR, running roughly 6 to 11 cycles, was carried out with a sample-barcoded 5' primer and a J-beta primer mix. Unique molecular identifiers of 12 random nucleotides labeled each cDNA. TCRdb itself ran the 5' RACE reads through MiXCR, one entry per CDR3 protein. Among about 1.1 million distinct CDR3 sequences listed, roughly two fifths were seen once. Unmatched junction bases numbered 5, after V lost 2 bases and J lost 2 bases. Germline CDR1 reads SEHNR; CDR2 reads FQNEAQ (reference sequence). The CDR3 runs 16 residues. Sample donors were healthy Caucasian individuals that came from Russia, aged 6 to 90. Each donor's blood draw was 7.5 to 10 milliliters of peripheral blood.

This clonotype originated in a man between 18 and 29 years old in good health. The sequenced sample was blood. This rearrangement joins TRBV7-9 to TRBJ2-3; 9 bases are a match to TRBD2. In DNA, the CDR3 is TGTGCCAGCAGCTTACTAGCGGGGTCTATCACAGATACGCAGTATTTT. Protein product: CASSLLAGSITDTQYF.